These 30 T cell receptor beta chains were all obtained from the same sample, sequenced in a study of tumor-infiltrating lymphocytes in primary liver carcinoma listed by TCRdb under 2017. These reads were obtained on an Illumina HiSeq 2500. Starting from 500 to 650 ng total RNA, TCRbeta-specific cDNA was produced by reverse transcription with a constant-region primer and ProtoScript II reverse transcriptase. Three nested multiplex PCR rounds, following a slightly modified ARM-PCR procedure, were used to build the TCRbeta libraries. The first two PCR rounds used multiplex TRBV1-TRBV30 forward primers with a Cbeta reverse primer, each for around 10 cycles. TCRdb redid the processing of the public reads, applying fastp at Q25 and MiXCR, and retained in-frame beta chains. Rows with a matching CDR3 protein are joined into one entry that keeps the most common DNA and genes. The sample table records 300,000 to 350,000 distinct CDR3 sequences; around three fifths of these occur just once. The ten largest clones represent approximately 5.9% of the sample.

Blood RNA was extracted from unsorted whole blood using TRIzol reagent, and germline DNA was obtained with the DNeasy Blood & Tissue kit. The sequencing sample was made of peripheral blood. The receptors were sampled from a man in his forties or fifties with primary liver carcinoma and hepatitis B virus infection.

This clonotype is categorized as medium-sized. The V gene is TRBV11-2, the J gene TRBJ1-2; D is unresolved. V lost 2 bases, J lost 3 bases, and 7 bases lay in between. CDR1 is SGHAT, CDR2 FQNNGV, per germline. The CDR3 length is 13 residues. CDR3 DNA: TGTGCCAGCAGCTTAAGGATGGACTATGGCTACACCTTC. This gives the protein CASSLRMDYGYTF.

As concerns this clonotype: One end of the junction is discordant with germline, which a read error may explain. The chain's CDR3 is CVSSLIPGSYEQYF. CDR3 bases: TGTGTCAGCAGCTTGATCCCTGGCAGCTACGAGCAGTACTTC. The J gene is TRBJ2-7, the V gene TRBV11-2, with D uncertain. The CDR3 extends over 14 amino acids. Germline V gives CDR1 SGHAT, CDR2 FQNNGV.

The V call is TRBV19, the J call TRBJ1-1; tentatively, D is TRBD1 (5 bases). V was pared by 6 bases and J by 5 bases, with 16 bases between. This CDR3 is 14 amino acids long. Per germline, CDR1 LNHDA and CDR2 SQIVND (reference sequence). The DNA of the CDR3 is TGTGCCAGTAGCGTCCGGGACTTTAGGACTGAAGCTTTCTTT. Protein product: CASSVRDFRTEAFF.

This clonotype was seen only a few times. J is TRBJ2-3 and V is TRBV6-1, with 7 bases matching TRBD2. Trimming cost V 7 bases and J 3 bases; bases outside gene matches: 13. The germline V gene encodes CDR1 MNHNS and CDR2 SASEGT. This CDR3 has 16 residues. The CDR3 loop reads CASIRESGGGTDTQYF. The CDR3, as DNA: TGTGCCAGCATTAGGGAGAGCGGCGGGGGAACAGATACGCAGTATTTT.

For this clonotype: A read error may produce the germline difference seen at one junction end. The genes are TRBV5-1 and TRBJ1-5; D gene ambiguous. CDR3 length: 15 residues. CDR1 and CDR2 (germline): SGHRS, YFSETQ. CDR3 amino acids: CASSLEGYSNHPQHF. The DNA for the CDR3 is TGCGCCAGCAGCTTGGAGGGCTATAGCAATCATCCCCAGCATTTT.

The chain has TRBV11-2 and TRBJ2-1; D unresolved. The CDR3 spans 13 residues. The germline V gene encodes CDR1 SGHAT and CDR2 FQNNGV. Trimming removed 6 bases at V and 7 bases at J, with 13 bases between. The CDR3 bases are TGTGCCAGCAGTATAGAGCCAAGAAATGAGCAGTTCTTC. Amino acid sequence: CASSIEPRNEQFF.

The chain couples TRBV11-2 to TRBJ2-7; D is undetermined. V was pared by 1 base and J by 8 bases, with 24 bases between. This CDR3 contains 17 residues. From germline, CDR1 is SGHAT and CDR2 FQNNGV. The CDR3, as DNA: TGTGCCAGCAGCTTAGGGACGACCGGACGAGGATTTCGCAAGCAGTACTTC. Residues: CASSLGTTGRGFRKQYF.

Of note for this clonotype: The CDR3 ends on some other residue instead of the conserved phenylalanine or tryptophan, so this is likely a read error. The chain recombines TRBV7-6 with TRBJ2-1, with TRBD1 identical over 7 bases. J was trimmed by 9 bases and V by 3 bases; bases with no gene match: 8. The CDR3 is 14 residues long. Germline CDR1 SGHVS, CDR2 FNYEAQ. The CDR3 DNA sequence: TGTGCCAGCAGCTTCCAAATACAGGGGACTGAGCAGTTCCTC. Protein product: CASSFQIQGTEQFL.

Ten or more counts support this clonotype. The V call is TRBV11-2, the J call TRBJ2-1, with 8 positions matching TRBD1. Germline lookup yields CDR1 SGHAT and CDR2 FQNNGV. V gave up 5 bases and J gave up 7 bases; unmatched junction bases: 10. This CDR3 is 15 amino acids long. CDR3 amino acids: CASSPRQGMGNEQFF. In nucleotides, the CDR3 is TGTGCCAGCAGCCCACGACAGGGGATGGGAAATGAGCAGTTCTTC. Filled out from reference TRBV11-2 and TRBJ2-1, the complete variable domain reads EAGVAQSPRYKIIEKRQSVAFWCNPISGHATLYWYQQILGQGPKLLIQFQNNGVVDDSQLPKDRFSAERLKGVDSTLKIQPAKLEDSAVYLCASSPRQGMGNEQFFGPGTRLTVL.

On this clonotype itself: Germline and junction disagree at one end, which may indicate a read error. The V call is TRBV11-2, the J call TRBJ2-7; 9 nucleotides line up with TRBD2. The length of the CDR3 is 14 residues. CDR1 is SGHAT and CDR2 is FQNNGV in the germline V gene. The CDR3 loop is CASNLSGTSSEQYF. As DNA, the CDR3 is TGTGCCAGCAACTTATCCGGGACTAGCTCCGAGCAGTACTTC.

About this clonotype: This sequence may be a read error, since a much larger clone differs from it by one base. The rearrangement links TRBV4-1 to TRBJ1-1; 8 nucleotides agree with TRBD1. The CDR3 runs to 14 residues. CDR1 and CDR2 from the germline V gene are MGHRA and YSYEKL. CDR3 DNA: TGCGTCAGCAGCCAGGCGGACAGGGTCTCCGAAGCTTTCTTT. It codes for CVSSQADRVSEAFF.

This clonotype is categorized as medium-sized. The CDR3 DNA follows: TGTGCCAGCAGCCTCGACTCGGGACAGGGGGCAGGCACTGAAGCTTTCTTT. Translated, it gives CASSLDSGQGAGTEAFF. V and J are TRBV11-2 and TRBJ1-1; 12 positions agree with TRBD1. CDR1 is SGHAT, CDR2 FQNNGV, per germline. Unmatched junction bases numbered 11, after V lost 5 bases and J lost 4 bases. This CDR3 is 17 amino acids long.

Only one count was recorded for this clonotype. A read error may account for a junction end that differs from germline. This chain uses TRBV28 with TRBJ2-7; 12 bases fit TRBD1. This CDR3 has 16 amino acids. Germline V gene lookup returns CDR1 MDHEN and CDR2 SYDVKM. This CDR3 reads CASSLWAGTGGYEHYF. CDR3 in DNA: TGTGCCAGCAGTTTATGGGCGGGGACAGGGGGCTACGAGCACTACTTC.

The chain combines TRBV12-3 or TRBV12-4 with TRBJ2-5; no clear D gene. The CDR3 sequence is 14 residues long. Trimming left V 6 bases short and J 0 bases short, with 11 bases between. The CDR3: CASRGLTYQETQYF. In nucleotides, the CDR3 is TGTGCCAGCAGAGGGCTGACGTACCAAGAGACCCAGTACTTC.

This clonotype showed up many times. CDR3 nucleotide sequence: TGTGCCAGCAGCCCTCGACAGGGTAGTGAGACCCAGTACTTC. Translation gives CASSPRQGSETQYF. The genes are TRBV11-2 and TRBJ2-5, with 7 bases lining up with TRBD1. Per the germline V gene, CDR1 is SGHAT and CDR2 is FQNNGV. Trimming took 5 bases from V and 5 from J; bases not matched to a gene: 8. The CDR3 has 14 amino acids.

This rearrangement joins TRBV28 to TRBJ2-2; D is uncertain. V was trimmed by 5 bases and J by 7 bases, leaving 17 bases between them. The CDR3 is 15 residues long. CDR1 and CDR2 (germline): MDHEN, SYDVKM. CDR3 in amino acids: CASSPFIDVVGELFF. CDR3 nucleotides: TGTGCCAGCAGTCCCTTCATCGATGTGGTCGGGGAGCTGTTTTTT.

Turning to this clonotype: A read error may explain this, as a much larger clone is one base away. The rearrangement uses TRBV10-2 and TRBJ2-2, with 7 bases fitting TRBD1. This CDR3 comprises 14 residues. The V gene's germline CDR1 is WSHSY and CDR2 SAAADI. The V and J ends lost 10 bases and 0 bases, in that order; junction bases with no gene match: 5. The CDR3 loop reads CAISDRANTGELFF. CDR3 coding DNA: TGCGCCATCAGCGACAGGGCGAACACCGGGGAGCTGTTTTTT.

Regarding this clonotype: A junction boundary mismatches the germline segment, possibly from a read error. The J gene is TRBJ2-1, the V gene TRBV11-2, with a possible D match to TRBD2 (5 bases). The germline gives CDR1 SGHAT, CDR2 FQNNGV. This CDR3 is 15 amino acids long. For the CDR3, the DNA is TGTACCAGCAGGTTGGACTGGTTGGCATACAATGAGCAGTTCTTC. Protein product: CTSRLDWLAYNEQFF.

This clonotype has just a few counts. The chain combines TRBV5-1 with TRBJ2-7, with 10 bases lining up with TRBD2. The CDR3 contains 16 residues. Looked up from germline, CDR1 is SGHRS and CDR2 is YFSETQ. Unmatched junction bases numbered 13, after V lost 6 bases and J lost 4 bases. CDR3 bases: TGCGCCAGCACCACAGGGGCTAGCGGGAGATTGTACGAGCAGTACTTC. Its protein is CASTTGASGRLYEQYF.

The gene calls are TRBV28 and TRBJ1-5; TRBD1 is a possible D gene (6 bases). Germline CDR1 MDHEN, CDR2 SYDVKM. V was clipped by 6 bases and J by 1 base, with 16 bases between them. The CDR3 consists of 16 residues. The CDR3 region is CASRTSGVRSNQPQHF. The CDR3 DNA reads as TGTGCCAGCAGGACGTCAGGGGTAAGAAGCAATCAGCCCCAGCATTTT.

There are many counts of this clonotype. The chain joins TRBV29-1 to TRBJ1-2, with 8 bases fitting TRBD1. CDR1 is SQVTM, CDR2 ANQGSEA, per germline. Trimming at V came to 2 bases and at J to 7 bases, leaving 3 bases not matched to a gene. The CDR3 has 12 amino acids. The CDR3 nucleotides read TGCAGCGTTGAACAGGGGGCGGGTGGCTACACCTTC. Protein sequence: CSVEQGAGGYTF.

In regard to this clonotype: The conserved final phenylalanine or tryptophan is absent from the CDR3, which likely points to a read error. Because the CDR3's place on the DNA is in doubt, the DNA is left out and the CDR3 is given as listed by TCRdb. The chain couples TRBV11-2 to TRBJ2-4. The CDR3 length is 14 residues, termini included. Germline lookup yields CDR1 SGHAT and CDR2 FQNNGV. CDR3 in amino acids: CASSPHDTRNIQHL.

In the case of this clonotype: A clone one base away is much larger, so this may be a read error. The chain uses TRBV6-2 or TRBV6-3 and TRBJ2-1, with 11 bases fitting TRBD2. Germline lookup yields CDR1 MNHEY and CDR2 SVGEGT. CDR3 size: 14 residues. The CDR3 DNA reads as TGTGTCAGCGAACTAGCGGGAGTGGAAAATGAGCAGTTCTTC. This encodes CVSELAGVENEQFF.

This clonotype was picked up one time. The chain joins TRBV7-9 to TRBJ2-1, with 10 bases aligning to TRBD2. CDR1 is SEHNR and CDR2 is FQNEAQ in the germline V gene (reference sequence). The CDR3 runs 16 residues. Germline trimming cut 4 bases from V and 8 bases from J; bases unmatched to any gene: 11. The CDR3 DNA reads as TGTGCCAGCAGCTCGATCGGGCTAGCGGGAGTTGATGAGCAGTTCTTC. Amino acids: CASSSIGLAGVDEQFF. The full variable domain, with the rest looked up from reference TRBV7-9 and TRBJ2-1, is DTGVSQNPRHKITKRGQNVTFRCDPISEHNRLYWYRQTLGQGPEFLTYFQNEAQLEKSRLLSDRFSAERPKGSFSTLEIQRTEQGDSAMYLCASSSIGLAGVDEQFFGPGTRLTVL.

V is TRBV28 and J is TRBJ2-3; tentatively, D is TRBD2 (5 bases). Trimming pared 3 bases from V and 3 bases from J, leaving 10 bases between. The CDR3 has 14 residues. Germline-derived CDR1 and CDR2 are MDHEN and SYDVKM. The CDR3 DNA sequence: TGTGCCAGCAGTTTGATGGGCGGGACAGATACGCAGTATTTT. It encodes CASSLMGGTDTQYF.

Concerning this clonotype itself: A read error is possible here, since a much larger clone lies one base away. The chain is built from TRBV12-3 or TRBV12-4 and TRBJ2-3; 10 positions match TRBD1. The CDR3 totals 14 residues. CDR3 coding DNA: TGTGCCAGCAGTCGGGACAGGGGCACAGATGCGCAGTATTTT. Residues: CASSRDRGTDAQYF.

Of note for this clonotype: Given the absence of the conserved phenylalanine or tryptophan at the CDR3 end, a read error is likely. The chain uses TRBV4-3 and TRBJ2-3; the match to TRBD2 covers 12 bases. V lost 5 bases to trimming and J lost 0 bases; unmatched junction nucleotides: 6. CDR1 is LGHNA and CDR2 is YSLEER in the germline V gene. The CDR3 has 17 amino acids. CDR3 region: CASSVTGTSGSTDTQYY. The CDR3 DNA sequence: TGCGCCAGCAGCGTCACGGGGACTAGCGGGAGCACAGATACGCAGTATTAT.

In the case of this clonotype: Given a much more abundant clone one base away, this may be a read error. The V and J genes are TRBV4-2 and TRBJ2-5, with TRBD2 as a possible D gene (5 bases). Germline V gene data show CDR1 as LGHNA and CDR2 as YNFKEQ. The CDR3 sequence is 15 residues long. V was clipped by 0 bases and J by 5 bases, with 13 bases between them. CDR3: CASSQDPGNGETQYF. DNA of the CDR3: TGTGCCAGCAGCCAAGACCCCGGGAATGGGGAGACCCAGTACTTC.

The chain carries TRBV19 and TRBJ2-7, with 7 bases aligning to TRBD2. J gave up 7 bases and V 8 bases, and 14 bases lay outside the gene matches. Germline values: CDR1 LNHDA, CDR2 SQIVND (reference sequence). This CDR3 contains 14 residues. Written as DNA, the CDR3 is TGTGCCAGTGGTACCGGGGGGTATCTACGGGAGCAGTACTTC. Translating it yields CASGTGGYLREQYF.

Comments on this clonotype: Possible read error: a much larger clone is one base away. In DNA form, the CDR3 reads TGTGCCAGGAGTTTAATTCAAGCAGGGAGCAATGAGCAGTTCTTC. Protein product: CARSLIQAGSNEQFF. The V call is TRBV12-3 or TRBV12-4, the J call TRBJ2-1; D may be TRBD1 or TRBD2 (5 bases each). CDR3 length equals 15 residues.